The sequence of this T cell receptor (beta chain) was determined in a study of radiotherapy plus CTLA-4 blockade in lung cancer. Study-level information: With over 25% of patients having disease control, objective responses were seen in roughly 18%.

A word on this clone: The antigen remains unidentified.

Alongside CTLA-4 blockade with ipilimumab, patients with chemo-refractory metastatic non-small-cell lung cancer received focal radiation. Repertoires were generated with immunoSEQ multiplex PCR, while TCRdb's copy carries only in-frame clones and drops some. This table has 50,000 or so clones, 70% to 80% appearing once. Study-level points and caveats: Following radiotherapy plus ipilimumab, tumor-derived TCR clones expanded in the blood.

The origin of this receptor is a human donor with non-small cell lung cancer who had stable disease on radiotherapy plus ipilimumab. The sequences come from peripheral blood, collected from a patient treated with radiotherapy plus ipilimumab.

Here the CDR3 reads CASSVGGLPKGYNEQFF. In DNA, the CDR3 is TGTGCCAGCAGCGTAGGGGGACTCCCCAAGGGCTACAATGAGCAGTTCTTC. The V call is TRBV9, the J call TRBJ2-1; possibly TRBD2 for D (6 bases). V lost 0 bases to trimming and J lost 3 bases, with 16 bases between them. Per germline, CDR1 SGDLS and CDR2 YYNGEE. The CDR3 has 17 residues. Full variable domain (remainder filled in from reference TRBV9 and TRBJ2-1): DSGVTQTPKHLITATGQRVTLRCSPRSGDLSVYWYQQSLDQGLQFLIQYYNGEERAKGNILERFSAQQFPDLHSELNLSSLELGDSALYFCASSVGGLPKGYNEQFFGPGTRLTVL.